This T cell receptor (beta chain) was captured by sequencing in a study of cytomegalovirus exposure and HLA in healthy donors. TCRdb's table, derived via immunoSEQ multiplex PCR, lists solely in-frame clones and lacks some. The sample records 45,000 to 65,000 clones, 93% being singletons. Germline CDR1 is GTSNPN and CDR2 is SVGIG (reference sequence). The CDR3 extends over 15 amino acids. Trimming left V 2 bases short and J 0 bases short, with 10 bases between. In the case of this clone: The antigen is not known.

Broader study findings: Specific recognition of CMV antigens was confirmed in vitro for three chains (all CMV-associated).

The rearrangement links TRBV30 to TRBJ1-4, with D hard to call. Sequencing used PBMCs. This sequence was found in a woman aged 18-29 years in good health and CMV-seropositive. The chain's CDR3 is CAWSSRGPTNEKLFF. The DNA of the CDR3 is TGTGCCTGGAGTTCTAGAGGTCCAACTAATGAAAAACTGTTTTTT.